The 30 T cell receptor beta chains reported below all come from one sample, sequenced in a study of cytomegalovirus exposure and HLA in healthy donors. Amplification used 60 Vbeta primers and 13 Jbeta primers. Clones were read by immunoSEQ multiplex PCR, and TCRdb kept only the in-frame ones, dropping some. This table holds 70,000 to 95,000 clones, over 70% found once. The specimen was PBMCs. The source is a man aged 35 to 55 in good health and CMV-seronegative.

V gene TRBV28 combines with J gene TRBJ2-7, with TRBD1 matching over 9 bases. The CDR3 loop spans 14 amino acids. V shed 3 bases and J 7 bases; nucleotides not matched to a gene: 7. CDR1 is MDHEN and CDR2 is SYDVKM in the germline V gene. In DNA, the CDR3 is TGTGCCAGCAGTTTCGGGACAGGGAATCGGGAGCAGTACTTC. Protein product: CASSFGTGNREQYF.

The gene calls are TRBV9 and TRBJ2-2; TRBD2 matches at 8 bases. The CDR3 has 15 amino acids. Germline CDR1 and CDR2: SGDLS and YYNGEE. J lost 5 bases, V lost 0 bases, and 3 bases had no gene match. The CDR3 DNA reads TGTGCCAGCAGCGTAGGCCGGGGGGGGACCGGGGAGCTGTTTTTT. Its translation is CASSVGRGGTGELFF.

The chain joins TRBV25-1 to TRBJ2-1; 10 bases align to TRBD2. The CDR3 is made up of 15 amino acids. Germline trimming cut 3 bases from V and 4 bases from J; bases unmatched to any gene: 3. The germline V gene has CDR1 MGHDK and CDR2 SYGVNS. CDR3 bases: TGTGCCAGCAGTGAGGGGACTAGCGTTTACAATGAGCAGTTCTTC. Residues: CASSEGTSVYNEQFF.

CDR3 coding DNA: TGTGCCAGCAGTTTATCCCTCCCTCGACTAGCGGGCCCGAGAGTATACCAAGAGACCCAGTACTTC. Protein product: CASSLSLPRLAGPRVYQETQYF. The chain combines TRBV27 with TRBJ2-5, with 10 bases aligning to TRBD2. The CDR3 runs 22 residues. The germline gives CDR1 MNHEY, CDR2 SMNVEV (reference sequence). The J segment lost 0 bases and the V segment lost 0 bases, leaving 19 bases of the junction unmatched.

This chain uses TRBV7-2 with TRBJ2-2; the match to TRBD1 covers 8 bases. V lost 5 bases and J lost 2; bases outside the gene matches: 4. The CDR3 consists of 15 residues. CDR1 SGHTA and CDR2 FQGNSA come from the germline V gene. This CDR3 reads CASSPGQVNTGELFF. The CDR3 nucleotides read TGTGCCAGCAGCCCGGGACAGGTCAACACCGGGGAGCTGTTTTTT.

The rearrangement uses TRBV27 and TRBJ2-7; 11 positions match TRBD1. The V segment lost 5 bases and the J segment 3 bases; nucleotides outside the gene matches: 3. CDR1 and CDR2 (germline): MNHEY, SMNVEV (reference sequence). The CDR3 extends over 14 amino acids. The CDR3: CASSGGTGGYEQYF. CDR3 DNA sequence: TGTGCCAGCAGTGGCGGGACAGGGGGCTACGAGCAGTACTTC.

The chain combines TRBV18 with TRBJ2-3, with D unclear. CDR1 is KGHSH, CDR2 LQKENI, per germline. V was cut by 1 base and J by 0 bases, with 5 bases left in between. The CDR3 totals 14 residues. The CDR3 loop is CASSPLTSTDTQYF. CDR3 coding DNA: TGTGCCAGCTCACCACTCACTAGCACAGATACGCAGTATTTT.

This chain's CDR3 is CASSLAYETSGSHEQYF. DNA for the CDR3: TGTGCCAGCAGCTTAGCATACGAGACTAGCGGGAGCCACGAGCAGTACTTC. The chain combines TRBV7-9 with TRBJ2-7; 12 bases map to TRBD2. CDR3 length equals 17 residues. Per germline, CDR1 SEHNR and CDR2 FQNEAQ (reference sequence). The V gene end was trimmed by 0 bases and the J gene end by 5 bases; junction bases not matched to a gene: 8.

The chain is built from TRBV11-2 and TRBJ2-3; D gene ambiguous. CDR1 SGHAT and CDR2 FQNNGV come from the germline V gene. The CDR3 totals 11 residues. Trimming left V 8 bases short and J 0 bases short, with 3 bases between. The CDR3 is CASLSTDTQYF. In DNA, the CDR3 is TGTGCCAGCCTTAGCACAGATACGCAGTATTTT.

J is TRBJ1-1 and V is TRBV19; tentatively, D is TRBD1 (5 bases). The CDR3 sequence is 15 residues long. The V gene's germline CDR1 is LNHDA and CDR2 SQIVND (reference sequence). The V end was cut by 5 bases, the J end by 4 bases, with 17 bases between. CDR3 nucleotides: TGTGCCAGTAGTGTTAGCAGGGTATGGGGCACTGAAGCTTTCTTT. Its protein is CASSVSRVWGTEAFF. The full variable domain, its missing parts supplied by reference TRBV19 and TRBJ1-1, is DGGITQSPKYLFRKEGQNVTLSCEQNLNHDAMYWYRQDPGQGLRLIYYSQIVNDFQKGDIAEGYSVSREKKESFPLTVTSAQKNPTAFYLCASSVSRVWGTEAFFGQGTRLTVV.

This clone has just one count. V and J are TRBV5-1 and TRBJ2-1; 9 bases line up with TRBD1. The V segment lost 4 bases and the J segment 5 bases; nucleotides outside the gene matches: 4. This CDR3 is 14 amino acids long. Germline loops: CDR1 SGHRS, CDR2 YFSETQ. The chain's CDR3 is CASSMGQGNNEQFF. CDR3 sequence (DNA): TGCGCCAGCAGCATGGGACAGGGAAACAATGAGCAGTTCTTC.

V usage is TRBV18 and J usage is TRBJ2-1; 9 bases are shared with TRBD2. CDR1 is KGHSH and CDR2 is LQKENI in the germline V gene. V lost 2 bases to trimming and J lost 6 bases; unmatched junction nucleotides: 14. This CDR3 has 18 residues. Here the CDR3 reads CASSPIALSGRNGNEQFF. As DNA, the CDR3 is TGTGCCAGCTCACCAATCGCCCTGAGCGGGAGGAATGGCAATGAGCAGTTCTTC.

The chain uses TRBV6-1 and TRBJ2-7; 10 bases fit TRBD1. The CDR3 is made up of 16 amino acids. Germline CDR1 and CDR2: MNHNS and SASEGT. J gave up 3 bases and V 4 bases, and 9 bases lay outside the gene matches. The CDR3 DNA is TGTGCCAGCAGTGTCGCGTGGGGACAGGGGAGCTACGAGCAGTACTTC. Translated: CASSVAWGQGSYEQYF.

The rearrangement uses TRBV4-1 and TRBJ2-1, with 11 bases aligning to TRBD1. This CDR3 spans 15 amino acids. Germline trimming cut 2 bases from V and 6 bases from J; bases unmatched to any gene: 3. Germline CDR1 MGHRA, CDR2 YSYEKL. CDR3 sequence reads: CASSQTGTGGNEQFF. As DNA, the CDR3 is TGCGCCAGCAGCCAAACCGGGACAGGGGGCAATGAGCAGTTCTTC.

The chain combines TRBV7-2 with TRBJ2-3; TRBD2 aligns across 15 bases. The CDR3 length is 16 residues. The V gene's germline CDR1 is SGHTA and CDR2 FQGNSA. The V and J ends lost 3 bases and 5 bases, in that order; junction bases with no gene match: 3. The CDR3 sequence: CASSFGLAGGKDTQYF. In nucleotides, the CDR3 is TGTGCCAGCAGCTTCGGACTAGCGGGAGGGAAAGATACGCAGTATTTT.

The chain carries TRBV7-8 and TRBJ1-2; perhaps TRBD1 as D (6 bases). Per germline, CDR1 SGHVS and CDR2 FQNEAQ. V shed 3 bases and J shed 6 bases, with 11 bases lying between them. There are 13 residues in the CDR3. Written as DNA, the CDR3 is TGTGCCAGCAGCTTCGTCAGGGGCGATGGCTACACCTTC. Protein product: CASSFVRGDGYTF.

The chain joins TRBV5-1 to TRBJ2-4, with 7 bases matching TRBD1. The length of the CDR3 is 14 residues. V trimming: 1 base; J trimming: 12 bases; junction bases outside the gene matches: 10. Germline V gene sequence: CDR1 SGHRS, CDR2 YFSETQ. CDR3 amino acids: CASSLSRTRDSQYF. The CDR3 DNA sequence: TGCGCCAGCAGCTTGAGTAGGACTCGGGACAGTCAGTACTTC. Looking up the rest from reference TRBV5-1 and TRBJ2-4 gives the full variable domain: KAGVTQTPRYLIKTRGQQVTLSCSPISGHRSVSWYQQTPGQGLQFLFEYFSETQRNKGNFPGRFSGRQFSNSRSEMNVSTLELGDSALYLCASSLSRTRDSQYFGAGTRLSVL.

V gene TRBV4-2 combines with J gene TRBJ2-2; 12 bases are a match to TRBD2. The length of the CDR3 is 18 residues. Germline V gene lookup returns CDR1 LGHNA and CDR2 YNFKEQ. The V gene end was trimmed by 4 bases and the J gene end by 0 bases; junction bases not matched to a gene: 6. The CDR3 coding sequence is TGTGCCAGCAGCCCCCGGACTAGCGGGACTTCGAACACCGGGGAGCTGTTTTTT. Its translation: CASSPRTSGTSNTGELFF.

This clone was observed once. The chain links TRBV6-5 to TRBJ2-4; D is perhaps TRBD2 (5 bases). The length of the CDR3 is 12 residues. Germline V lookup: CDR1 MNHEY, CDR2 SVGAGI. V was shortened by 8 bases and J by 7 bases, with 12 bases between the two germline ends. CDR3 coding DNA: TGTGCCAGCTTGGACTCGAGGAACATTCAGTACTTC. The encoded protein is CASLDSRNIQYF.

The rearrangement links TRBV6-4 to TRBJ2-1; D might be TRBD2 (6 bases). Germline CDR1 reads MRHNA; CDR2 reads SNTAGT. The CDR3 has 15 residues. Trimming cost V 6 bases and J 6 bases, with 18 bases left between them. This chain's CDR3 is CASSVGTVATNEQFF. The CDR3 bases are TGTGCCAGCAGCGTCGGGACTGTGGCCACCAATGAGCAGTTCTTC.

This clone has only a few counts. The chain has TRBV2 and TRBJ1-2; TRBD1 agrees at 12 bases. V lost 5 bases and J lost 7; bases outside the gene matches: 8. Germline loops: CDR1 SNHLY, CDR2 FYNNEI. The CDR3 is 15 residues long. The CDR3: CASSNFGTGGGGYTF. CDR3 in DNA: TGTGCCAGCAGTAATTTCGGGACAGGGGGCGGTGGCTACACCTTC.

This clone was seen a handful of times. The CDR3 sequence: CSVLTGTYSLDTF. Written as DNA, the CDR3 is TGCAGCGTTCTCACAGGGACCTACTCCCTCGACACCTTC. This chain uses TRBV29-1 with TRBJ1-2, with D perhaps TRBD1 (6 bases). The CDR3 covers 13 residues. V was trimmed by 5 bases and J by 12 bases, leaving 22 bases between them. The germline V gene has CDR1 SQVTM and CDR2 ANQGSEA.

The chain carries TRBV5-4 and TRBJ1-2, with 12 positions matching TRBD1. The CDR3 spans 13 residues. The germline CDR1 and CDR2 sequences are SGHNT and YYREEE (reference sequence). Here the CDR3 reads CAGSGTGGIGYTF. In nucleotides, the CDR3 is TGTGCGGGAAGCGGGACAGGGGGCATTGGCTACACCTTC.

This clone was recorded only once. This chain joins TRBV25-1 and TRBJ1-1, with D perhaps TRBD1 (6 bases). Germline lookup yields CDR1 MGHDK and CDR2 SYGVNS. With 6 bases removed from V and 7 bases from J, the gap between germline ends came to 15 bases. The CDR3 loop spans 13 amino acids. In DNA form, the CDR3 reads TGTGCCAGCAGGGGGGCAGGGCGCCGTGAAGCTTTCTTT. Its protein product is CASRGAGRREAFF.

CDR3 nucleotides: TGTGCCAGCAGTGGTCGGGGACTAGCGGGAGCCTCTTACGAGCAGTACTTC. It specifies CASSGRGLAGASYEQYF. The J gene is TRBJ2-7, the V gene TRBV28; 14 positions match TRBD2. With 5 bases clipped from V and 4 bases from J, the junction kept 10 bases outside the gene matches. The germline CDR1 and CDR2 sequences are MDHEN and SYDVKM. The CDR3 length is 17 residues.

The rearrangement uses TRBV5-1 and TRBJ1-5; the D is unclear. The CDR3 has 15 residues. Germline V CDR1 and CDR2: SGHRS, YFSETQ. Trimming took off 0 bases at V and 0 bases at J, with 7 bases between the two ends. The CDR3 DNA reads TGCGCCAGCAGCTTGGTGGCAGATAGCAATCAGCCCCAGCATTTT. Translation gives CASSLVADSNQPQHF.

Only a few counts were recorded for this clone. This chain links TRBV28 with TRBJ2-5; 8 bases agree with TRBD2. The V gene end was trimmed by 6 bases and the J gene end by 3 bases; junction bases not matched to a gene: 18. CDR1 and CDR2 (germline): MDHEN, SYDVKM. This CDR3 comprises 18 residues. CDR3 residues: CASSPLVAGLAGKETQYF. Written as DNA, the CDR3 is TGTGCCAGCAGCCCTCTCGTCGCAGGTCTAGCGGGCAAAGAGACCCAGTACTTC.

J is TRBJ1-2 and V is TRBV6-1; possible D gene TRBD1, 6 bases. The V end lost 3 bases, the J end lost 8 bases, and 16 bases lay between the germline ends. Germline V gives CDR1 MNHNS, CDR2 SASEGT. The CDR3 has 14 residues. CDR3 coding DNA: TGTGCCAGCAGTGATCGGGGGGCGCGCGACGGCTACACCTTC. Its translation is CASSDRGARDGYTF.

Concerning this clone itself: A junction end diverges from the germline sequence, so it may reflect a read error. V gene TRBV7-9 combines with J gene TRBJ2-7; D uncertain. The CDR3 has 12 residues. Germline-derived CDR1 and CDR2 are SEHNR and FQNEAQ (reference sequence). CDR3 sequence: CSSSLDNYEQYF. In DNA, the CDR3 is TGTTCCAGCAGCTTAGACAACTACGAGCAGTACTTC.

This chain connects TRBV19 to TRBJ1-2; possibly TRBD1 for D (6 bases). Germline V gives CDR1 LNHDA, CDR2 SQIVND (reference sequence). The CDR3 extends over 13 amino acids. Trimming took 3 bases from V and 1 from J, leaving 6 bases between them. CDR3 sequence: CASSMGHNYGYTF. CDR3 DNA: TGTGCCAGTAGTATGGGACATAACTATGGCTACACCTTC. The full variable domain, with the rest looked up from reference TRBV19 and TRBJ1-2, is DGGITQSPKYLFRKEGQNVTLSCEQNLNHDAMYWYRQDPGQGLRLIYYSQIVNDFQKGDIAEGYSVSREKKESFPLTVTSAQKNPTAFYLCASSMGHNYGYTFGSGTRLTVV.